The T cell receptor (beta chain) described here comes from a study of T cells in Graves' hyperthyroidism and ophthalmopathy. The table lists this clonotype with many counts. No antigen is known for it. Study-wide points: Separation of ophthalmopathy from stable hyperthyroidism was achieved by a 13 V-J model. Blood also contained most expanded thyroid clonotypes above 0.001.

The CDR3 covers 16 residues. V gave up 1 base and J gave up 6 bases, with 17 bases separating them. In germline, CDR1 is SGHTA, CDR2 FQGTGA. Uncontrolled infections, other autoimmune diseases, pregnancy or lactation led to exclusion of patients. Amplified TCR beta CDR3 regions came from RNA transcripts. Researchers ran a first-round RT-PCR on the TCR CDR3 using the HTBI primer set. In TCRdb, the multiplex PCR reads were re-called with MiXCR into one record per CDR3 protein. This sample has more than 350,000 distinct CDR3 sequences, with 13% to 15% found just once. Sequencing was done on a sample of blood. This clonotype was obtained from a woman aged 55 to 70 with Graves' ophthalmopathy. The chain is built from TRBV7-3 and TRBJ2-3; weak D call: TRBD2 (5 bases). CDR3 bases: TGTGCCAGCAGCTTAAGGGGTGTCGGACTCTGGGATACGCAGTATTTT. Translating gives CASSLRGVGLWDTQYF.